This entry lists 22 T cell receptor beta chains sequenced from one sample in a study of T-cell reconstitution after alpha-beta-depleted transplantation in children. Unique molecular identifiers were used in preparing the TCRbeta library. TCRdb reprocessed the PCR reads with MiXCR, giving one entry per CDR3 protein. This sample has 95,000 to 120,000 distinct CDR3 sequences, with approximately 6% found just once. Sequencing used PBMCs, mostly from graft donor cells, obtained 360 days after TCRalphabeta/CD19-depleted stem cell transplant. These TCRs come from a male patient aged 2-15 years who had a stem cell transplant for acute lymphoblastic leukemia, so the T cells may come from the graft donor.

CDR3 coding DNA: TGCGCCAGCAGTCAACCCGGGGGCTGGCACCAAGAGACCCAGTACTTC. Its protein is CASSQPGGWHQETQYF. The rearrangement links TRBV23-1 to TRBJ2-5; D tentatively fits TRBD1 or TRBD2 (6 bases each). TRBV23-1 is annotated as an ORF whose role is uncertain. V lost 2 bases to trimming and J lost 0 bases, with 13 bases between them. The CDR3 length is 16 residues.

The CDR3 protein is CASSQGGTSGAYEQYF. The DNA for the CDR3 is TGCGCCAGCAGCCAAGGAGGGACTAGCGGGGCCTACGAGCAGTACTTC. The chain uses TRBV4-3 and TRBJ2-7, with 13 nucleotides matching TRBD2. This CDR3 comprises 16 residues. Germline CDR1 is LGHNA and CDR2 is YSLEER. V was pared by 1 base and J by 2 bases, with 2 bases of the junction left unmatched.

The chain has TRBV5-6 and TRBJ1-2, with TRBD1 as a possible D gene (5 bases). The CDR3 loop spans 12 amino acids. Per germline, CDR1 SGHDT and CDR2 YYEEEE. V lost 0 bases to trimming and J lost 8 bases, with 8 bases between them. CDR3 protein: CASSLGTLGYTF. For the CDR3, the DNA is TGTGCCAGCAGCTTGGGGACATTAGGCTACACCTTC.

This clonotype showed up many times. The rearrangement joins TRBV7-9 to TRBJ1-1; no reliable D call. Deletions cut 0 bases from V and 0 bases from J, with 8 bases between. The CDR3 has 15 amino acids. Germline-derived CDR1 and CDR2 are SEHNR and FQNEAQ (reference sequence). CDR3 nucleotides: TGTGCCAGCAGCTTAGCCGGCAGTCTGAACACTGAAGCTTTCTTT. Translation: CASSLAGSLNTEAFF.

This clonotype occurred a few times. The J gene is TRBJ1-5, the V gene TRBV6-5, with TRBD1 as a possible D gene (5 bases). V was shortened by 0 bases and J by 7 bases, with 10 bases between the two germline ends. This CDR3 has 14 residues. Germline CDR1 is MNHEY and CDR2 is SVGAGI. Here the CDR3 reads CASSYSRGGQPQHF. DNA of the CDR3: TGTGCCAGCAGTTACTCGAGGGGTGGGCAGCCCCAGCATTTT.

V usage is TRBV7-2 and J usage is TRBJ1-2; D possibly corresponds to TRBD1 (5 bases). Germline CDR1 is SGHTA and CDR2 is FQGNSA. CDR3 length equals 15 residues. V shed 0 bases and J shed 0 bases, with 8 bases lying between them. CDR3 residues: CASSLAGGANYGYTF. In DNA, the CDR3 is TGTGCCAGCAGCTTAGCGGGGGGAGCTAACTATGGCTACACCTTC.

The V and J genes are TRBV9 and TRBJ2-1; 7 bases agree with TRBD2. There are 16 residues in the CDR3. Germline CDR1 reads SGDLS; CDR2 reads YYNGEE. V shed 4 bases, J shed 0 bases, and the junction held 7 bases outside the gene matches. The CDR3 sequence is CASSLSGGSSYNEQFF. As DNA, the CDR3 is TGTGCCAGCAGCCTCTCGGGGGGTAGCTCCTACAATGAGCAGTTCTTC.

This clonotype was counted many times. The J gene is TRBJ1-2, the V gene TRBV9; 10 bases are shared with TRBD1. CDR1 is SGDLS, CDR2 YYNGEE, per germline. This CDR3 spans 16 amino acids. Unmatched junction bases numbered 9, after V lost 3 bases and J lost 4 bases. CDR3 residues: CASSGAGQGEGYGYTF. The CDR3 DNA follows: TGTGCCAGCAGCGGAGCCGGACAGGGGGAAGGCTATGGCTACACCTTC.

This clonotype was seen a handful of times. J is TRBJ1-2 and V is TRBV7-2; the D gene is possibly TRBD1 (5 bases). This CDR3 has 14 residues. From germline, CDR1 is SGHTA and CDR2 FQGNSA. Trimming removed 5 bases at V and 5 bases at J, with 15 bases between. The CDR3, as DNA: TGTGCCAGCAGCCCCGGGTGGGGGAGTTATGGCTACACCTTC. Residues: CASSPGWGSYGYTF.

This clonotype was counted many times. The chain joins TRBV11-2 to TRBJ2-3, with D possibly matching TRBD1 (5 bases). With 5 bases removed from V and 2 bases from J, the gap between germline ends came to 14 bases. Germline CDR1 reads SGHAT; CDR2 reads FQNNGV. The CDR3 sequence is 15 residues long. The CDR3 loop is CASSPGWVHTDTQYF. The CDR3 nucleotides read TGTGCCAGCAGCCCAGGGTGGGTCCACACAGATACGCAGTATTTT.

This clonotype was counted only a few times. The chain links TRBV6-2 or TRBV6-3 to TRBJ2-7, with TRBD2 identical over 9 bases. Germline V gives CDR1 MNHEY, CDR2 SVGEGT. Trimming removed 4 bases from V and 7 bases from J; junction bases left unmatched: 8. This CDR3 is 14 amino acids long. CDR3 nucleotide sequence: TGTGCCAGCAGTTCGGGACTAGCCTCGCGAGAGCAGTACTTC. Translating gives CASSSGLASREQYF.

This chain links TRBV11-2 with TRBJ2-3; D ambiguous. Trimming took off 3 bases at V and 7 bases at J, with 8 bases between the two ends. CDR3 length: 12 amino acids. Per the germline V gene, CDR1 is SGHAT and CDR2 is FQNNGV. CDR3 nucleotides: TGTGCCAGCAGCTTGGTGAAGAATACGCAGTATTTT. As protein: CASSLVKNTQYF.

This clonotype has only a few counts. The chain links TRBV28 to TRBJ1-5, with a tentative D call TRBD1 (5 bases). The ends were cut back, 7 bases at V and 5 bases at J, with 12 bases in the middle. CDR1 and CDR2 (germline): MDHEN, SYDVKM. The CDR3 is 13 amino acids. DNA of the CDR3: TGTGCCAGCACCTGGGGGTTAGATCAGCCCCAGCATTTT. It is translated as CASTWGLDQPQHF.

This clonotype came up many times. V usage is TRBV30 and J usage is TRBJ2-2, with D possibly TRBD1 on 6 matching bases. The germline V gene encodes CDR1 GTSNPN and CDR2 SVGIG (reference sequence). Between the trimmed V and J ends, which lost 8 bases and 7 bases, there was a span of 17 bases. CDR3 length: 13 residues. Written as DNA, the CDR3 is TGTGCCGGCCCCGGAAGGGGGAGCGGGGAGCTGTTTTTT. Translated: CAGPGRGSGELFF.

This chain links TRBV6-2 or TRBV6-3 with TRBJ2-1, with TRBD2 matching 10 bases. The CDR3 extends over 16 amino acids. Germline V gene lookup returns CDR1 MNHEY and CDR2 SVGEGT. V lost 4 bases to trimming and J lost 2 bases; unmatched junction nucleotides: 5. As DNA, the CDR3 is TGTGCCAGCAGTTGGGAGCGGGGGGGTCCCTACAATGAGCAGTTCTTC. It translates to CASSWERGGPYNEQFF.

This clonotype was seen repeatedly, ten times or more. The chain has TRBV7-2 and TRBJ2-5; TRBD1 aligns across 8 bases. The CDR3 totals 16 residues. In germline, CDR1 is SGHTA, CDR2 FQGNSA. V trimming: 0 bases; J trimming: 5 bases; junction bases outside the gene matches: 8. The chain's CDR3 is CASSLAFRGPWETQYF. The CDR3 region has the DNA TGTGCCAGCAGCTTAGCTTTCAGGGGGCCGTGGGAGACCCAGTACTTC.

Many counts were recorded for this clonotype. This rearrangement joins TRBV9 to TRBJ2-7; 8 bases align to TRBD1. The length of the CDR3 is 15 residues. Trimming cost V 4 bases and J 0 bases; bases outside gene matches: 6. Germline assignment: CDR1 SGDLS and CDR2 YYNGEE. The DNA for the CDR3 is TGTGCCAGCAGCCCCTTTGGACAGGGCTCCTACGAGCAGTACTTC. This encodes CASSPFGQGSYEQYF.

There are many counts of this clonotype. The V gene is TRBV4-3, the J gene TRBJ1-4, with D hard to call. Deletions cut 1 base from V and 2 bases from J, with 14 bases between. The CDR3 has 17 residues. Germline V gene sequence: CDR1 LGHNA, CDR2 YSLEER. CDR3 in DNA: TGCGCCAGCAGCCAAGTAAGACGAGATGGGACTAATGAAAAACTGTTTTTT. Protein sequence: CASSQVRRDGTNEKLFF.

This clonotype was found many times. The chain has TRBV29-1 and TRBJ2-1, with 7 positions matching TRBD2. This CDR3 spans 13 amino acids. Trimming at V came to 4 bases and at J to 3 bases, leaving 3 bases not matched to a gene. Germline CDR1 is SQVTM and CDR2 is ANQGSEA. In DNA, the CDR3 is TGCAGCGTTGCGGGGGGAGTCTACAATGAGCAGTTCTTC. This codes for CSVAGGVYNEQFF.

At least ten counts were recorded for this clonotype. The genes are TRBV9 and TRBJ2-5; D possibly corresponds to TRBD2 (6 bases). From germline, CDR1 is SGDLS and CDR2 YYNGEE. Trimming stripped 3 bases from V and 1 base from J, with 13 bases between. This CDR3 is built from 15 residues. Here the CDR3 reads CASSAKGGLQETQYF. For the CDR3, the DNA is TGTGCCAGCAGCGCGAAGGGAGGACTCCAAGAGACCCAGTACTTC.

The V call is TRBV4-3, the J call TRBJ2-7; D remains unclear. The CDR3 is 15 amino acids. V was trimmed by 0 bases and J by 3 bases, leaving 12 bases between them. CDR1 is LGHNA and CDR2 is YSLEER in the germline V gene. In nucleotides, the CDR3 is TGCGCCAGCAGCCAAGATTCCGGCGGTTTCTACGAGCAGTACTTC. This gives the protein CASSQDSGGFYEQYF.

At least ten counts were recorded for this clonotype. Germline and junction disagree at one end, which may indicate a read error. The chain carries TRBV7-7 and TRBJ2-7; TRBD1 is a possible D gene (6 bases). Germline-derived CDR1 and CDR2 are SSHAT and FNYEAQ (reference sequence). The length of the CDR3 is 15 residues. CDR3 coding DNA: TGTGCTAGCAGCTTCGGTTGGGGGCCTGCCTACGAGCAGTACTTC. This sequence encodes CASSFGWGPAYEQYF.